The source of this T cell receptor (beta chain) is a study of T-cell reconstitution after alpha-beta-depleted transplantation in children. Study-wide points: High day-60 TCRbeta diversity in some patients came from surviving recipient T cells and thymic progenitors.

Using unique molecular identifiers, the investigators prepared the TCRbeta library. MiXCR, applied by TCRdb to the PCR reads, yields one record per CDR3 protein. The sample holds 210,000 or so distinct CDR3 sequences, approximately 10% seen once. This CDR3 spans 13 amino acids. CDR1 and CDR2 (germline): MNHEY, SVGAGI. Trimming removed 2 bases at V and 5 bases at J, with 6 bases between. This clonotype was observed many times. The antigen is not known. The sequence came from a child under two years old with acute myeloid leukemia, due to receive a stem cell transplant. The J gene is TRBJ1-4, the V gene TRBV6-5; D not certain. Specimen: PBMCs, collected before TCRalphabeta/CD19-depleted stem cell transplant. CDR3 coding DNA: TGTGCCAGCAGTTACAACAGAAATGAAAAACTGTTTTTT. Translating it yields CASSYNRNEKLFF.